This T cell receptor (beta chain) originates from a study of CD8+CD57+ T cells in acquired aplastic anemia. Whole-study context: Recorded DNA amounts for sorted CD4+ and CD8+ cells had an average of 3.2 ug. Findings and caveats of the study: Significant differences in CD8+ Simpson's diversity were not observed between patients and controls.

Previously, flow cytometry had revealed CD8+CD57+ cell expansion in the patients chosen for sequencing. Every patient had severe acquired aplastic anemia. Patients were treatment-naive when blood was sampled. This clonotype has ten or more counts. The antigen is not known. Genomic DNA acted as the template from which TCR beta VDJ combination and CDR3 sequence profiling were carried out. TCRdb passed the reads through MiXCR, listing each CDR3 protein once. The sample lists around 500,000 distinct CDR3 sequences; 25% to 40% were seen once. This CDR3 has 14 residues. V lost 5 bases and J lost 7; bases outside the gene matches: 11. The germline CDR1 and CDR2 sequences are SEHNR and FQNEAQ (reference sequence).

The chain joins TRBV7-9 to TRBJ2-7; 7 nucleotides match TRBD1. Material for sequencing was sorted CD4+, CD8+, or CD8+CD57+ T cells (not recorded which) from PBMCs. This receptor was identified in a human donor with aplastic anemia. The CDR3 reads CASSRGQSLREQYF. CDR3 bases: TGTGCCAGCAGCCGGGGACAGAGTCTTAGGGAGCAGTACTTC.